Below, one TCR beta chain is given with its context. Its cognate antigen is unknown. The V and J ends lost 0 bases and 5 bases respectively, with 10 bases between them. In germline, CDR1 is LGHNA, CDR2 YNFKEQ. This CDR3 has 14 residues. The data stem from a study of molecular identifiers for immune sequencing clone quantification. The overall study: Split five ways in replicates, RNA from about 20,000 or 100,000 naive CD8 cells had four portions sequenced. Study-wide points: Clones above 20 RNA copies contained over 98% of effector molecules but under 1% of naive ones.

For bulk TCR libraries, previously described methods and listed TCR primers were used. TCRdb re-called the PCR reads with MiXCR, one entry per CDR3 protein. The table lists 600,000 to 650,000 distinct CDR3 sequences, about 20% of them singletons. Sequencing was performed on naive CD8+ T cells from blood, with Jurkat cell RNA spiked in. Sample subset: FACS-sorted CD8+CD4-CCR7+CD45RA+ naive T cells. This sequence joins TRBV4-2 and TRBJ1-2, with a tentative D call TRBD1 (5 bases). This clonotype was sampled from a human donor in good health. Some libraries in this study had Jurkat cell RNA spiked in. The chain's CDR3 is CASSQDRGQYGYTF. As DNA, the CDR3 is TGTGCCAGCAGCCAAGATCGGGGCCAATATGGCTACACCTTC.